This entry describes one T cell receptor beta chain. Antigen specificity is unknown. The germline V gene encodes CDR1 MNHEY and CDR2 SMNVEV (reference sequence). CDR3 length: 15 residues. J gave up 2 bases and V 4 bases, and 5 bases lay outside the gene matches. The record originates from a study of post-analysis software for immune sequencing data. Study outcomes and limitations: About 5 TRBV segments were more frequent in patients than controls; TRBV5-6, TRBV5-1 and TRBV20-1 belonged to this group.

Built from TCR beta cDNA, the libraries had unique molecular identifiers in them. T cells numbering roughly 1 to 10 million yielded some 520,000 cDNA molecules. TCRdb independently ran MiXCR on the PCR reads; one entry per CDR3 protein. The sample lists about 560,000 distinct CDR3 sequences, about 40% occurring once. Sequencing was carried out using blood. This clonotype was sampled from a girl between 10 and 17 years old with multiple sclerosis. V is TRBV27 and J is TRBJ1-2, with 9 bases identical to TRBD1. CDR3 coding DNA: TGTGCCAGCAGTTCCCTTACAGGGGGCAACTATGGCTACACCTTC. It encodes CASSSLTGGNYGYTF.